The rows below give T cell receptor beta chains drawn from one sample of a study of beta chain features in type 1 diabetes. The assay was immunoSEQ multiplex PCR, and TCRdb's table has in-frame clones only and misses some. The sample contains roughly 140,000 clones, less than 8.5% of which appear only once. The sequenced sample was central memory CD4+ T cells from blood. The receptors were gathered from a woman aged 25 to 39 in good health. The CDR3 runs from the conserved cysteine through the conserved F or W. A D gene is named only where the DNA matches it firmly. Not all rows give a size; the values are once, few, many and, for expanded clones, a class.

>few|TRBV6-6|-|TRBJ2-7
TGTGCCAGCAGTCAAGTAGGGGTCGAGTTTACCTACGAGCAGTACTTC
CASSQVGVEFTYEQYF
>-|TRBV21-1|-|TRBJ2-3
TGTGCCAGCAGCATCGGGTCTAGCGGGAGCTCGTGGGCAGATACGCAGTATTTT
CASSIGSSGSSWADTQYF
>-|TRBV7-9|-|TRBJ2-1
TGTGCCAGCAGCTCGGTAGTAGGGGGAAACAATGAGCAGTTCTTC
CASSSVVGGNNEQFF
>few|TRBV5-1|TRBD2|TRBJ2-7
TGCGCCAGCAGCTCAGAGACTAGCGGTAACTACGAGCAGTACTTC
CASSSETSGNYEQYF
>few|TRBV29-1|TRBD1|TRBJ1-1
TGCAGCGTTGAAGTGGCAGGGGGCAAGGACACTGAAGCTTTCTTT
CSVEVAGGKDTEAFF
>few|TRBV5-1|-|TRBJ2-7
TGCGCCAGCAGCTTGGGAGTCCTAAACGAGCAGTACTTC
CASSLGVLNEQYF
>-|TRBV30|TRBD2|TRBJ2-7
TGTGCATACAAGGGGACTAGCCCCGAGCAGTACTTC
CAYKGTSPEQYF
>many|TRBV7-2|TRBD2|TRBJ2-1
TGTGCCAGCAGCCCCGGGGGGACTAGCGGGCCCTCTCGGCAGTTCTTC
CASSPGGTSGPSRQFF
>-|TRBV7-6|-|TRBJ1-5
TGTGCCAGCAGCCTGGTGGCAGGGCAGCCCCAGCATTTT
CASSLVAGQPQHF
>-|TRBV18|TRBD1|TRBJ2-2
TGTGCCAGCTCACCAAGGGACAGGGGAGACACCGGGGAGCTGTTTTTT
CASSPRDRGDTGELFF
>many|TRBV15|TRBD2|TRBJ2-6
TGTGCCACCCGACGAGCGGGGACTGGGGCCAACGTCCTGACTTTC
CATRRAGTGANVLTF
>-|TRBV5-4|TRBD2|TRBJ2-1
TGTGCCAGCAGCTTGTGGCGCACTAGCGGGACCAATGAGCAGTTCTTC
CASSLWRTSGTNEQFF
>-|TRBV5-1|TRBD1|TRBJ2-5
TGCGCCAGCAGCTTGGGGGGGACAGGTCCAGAGACCCAGTACTTC
CASSLGGTGPETQYF
>few|TRBV7-3|TRBD2|TRBJ2-2
TGTGCCAGCAGCTTCGGCCTAGCGGGAGTCGGGGAGCTGTTTTTT
CASSFGLAGVGELFF
>many|TRBV7-2|TRBD2|TRBJ2-2
TGTGCCAGCAGCTTAGTGGGCGGGAGCATAAACACCGGGGAGCTGTTTTTT
CASSLVGGSINTGELFF
>few|TRBV7-9|TRBD2|TRBJ2-7
TGTGCCAGCAGCTTAGTTTGGACTAGCGCCGAGCAGTACTTC
CASSLVWTSAEQYF
>many|TRBV29-1|TRBD2|TRBJ2-7
TGCAGCGTTGAGGGTATTGAAGGTAGCGGGAGCCTCTACGAGCAGTACTTC
CSVEGIEGSGSLYEQYF
>-|TRBV5-1|TRBD2|TRBJ2-1
TGCGCCAGCAGCCTGGAAGCGGGAGGGATGACGCATGAGCAGTTCTTC
CASSLEAGGMTHEQFF
>many|TRBV19|TRBD2|TRBJ2-3
TGTGCCAGTAGGGAGCGGGAACGCACAGATACGCAGTATTTT
CASRERERTDTQYF
>many|TRBV15|-|TRBJ2-5
TGTGCCACCAGCCTTTCTAGCCTAGAGACCCAGTACTTC
CATSLSSLETQYF
>few|TRBV2|-|TRBJ1-5
TGTGCCAGCAGTGAACTGAGTTTAGGGAGCCAGCATTTT
CASSELSLGSQHF